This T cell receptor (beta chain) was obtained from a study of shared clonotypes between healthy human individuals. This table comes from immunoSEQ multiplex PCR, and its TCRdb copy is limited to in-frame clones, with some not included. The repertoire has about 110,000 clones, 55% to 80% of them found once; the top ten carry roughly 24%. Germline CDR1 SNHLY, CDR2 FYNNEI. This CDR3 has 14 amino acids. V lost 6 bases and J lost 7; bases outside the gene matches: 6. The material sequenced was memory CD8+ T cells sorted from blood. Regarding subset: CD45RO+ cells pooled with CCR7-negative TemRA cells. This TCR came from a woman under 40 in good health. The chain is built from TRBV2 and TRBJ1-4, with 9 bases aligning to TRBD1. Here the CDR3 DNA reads TGTGCCAGCAGCGAGGACAGGGGTGGTGAAAAACTGTTTTTT. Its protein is CASSEDRGGEKLFF.